The 13 T cell receptor beta chains in this list originate from one sample, sequenced in a study of regulatory T cells in long-lasting Graves disease. CDR3-region Arm-PCR and iRepertoire HTBI primers produced the TCR beta libraries. TCRdb fed the multiplex PCR reads into MiXCR, producing one record per CDR3 protein. The sample has 400,000 to 500,000 distinct CDR3 sequences, more than 20% seen once. Sample time point: persistent/refractory GD, antithyroid drugs over 5 years with positive TRAb. The TCR library was made from RNA extracted from PBMCs. Sequencing was performed on peripheral blood mononuclear cells (PBMCs), taken when the disease was refractory, from a patient treated with antithyroid drugs. These receptors all come from a female donor with Graves disease.

The chain recombines TRBV14 with TRBJ2-5; D uncertain. V lost 1 base and J lost 2, with 8 bases in between. Germline lookup yields CDR1 SGHDN and CDR2 FVKESK. The CDR3 totals 14 residues. The CDR3 nucleotides are TGTGCCAGCAGCCAAGCCACCGGGCAAGAGACCCAGTACTTC. This codes for CASSQATGQETQYF.

This clonotype has ten or more counts. The V gene is TRBV3-1, the J gene TRBJ2-5; 11 bases agree with TRBD2. The CDR3 extends over 16 amino acids. Trimming took 1 base from V and 1 from J; bases not matched to a gene: 2. Germline CDR1 reads LGHDT; CDR2 reads YNNKEL (reference sequence). The CDR3 spells CASSQGLAGPQETQYF. The CDR3 nucleotides are TGTGCCAGCAGCCAAGGACTAGCGGGACCCCAAGAGACCCAGTACTTC.

This clonotype has just a few counts. The chain carries TRBV5-1 and TRBJ2-1; no definite D call. The length of the CDR3 is 12 residues. Germline values: CDR1 SGHRS, CDR2 YFSETQ. Trimming removed 4 bases at V and 8 bases at J, with 10 bases between. The CDR3: CASSRETYEQFF. The CDR3 DNA sequence: TGCGCCAGCAGCCGCGAGACCTATGAGCAGTTCTTC.

Many counts were recorded for this clonotype. The chain combines TRBV28 with TRBJ2-2, with 10 bases matching TRBD1. V dropped 7 bases and J dropped 4; count of bases not matched to a gene: 3. This CDR3 contains 14 residues. The germline V gene has CDR1 MDHEN and CDR2 SYDVKM. CDR3 residues: CASIDRGPTGELFF. Here the CDR3 DNA reads TGTGCCAGCATCGACAGGGGGCCCACCGGGGAGCTGTTTTTT.

This clonotype occurred many times. V and J are TRBV6-2 or TRBV6-3 and TRBJ1-6; D gene unclear. CDR3 length equals 16 residues. The V end lost 0 bases, the J end lost 3 bases, and 9 bases lay between the germline ends. Germline-derived CDR1 and CDR2 are MNHEY and SVGEGT. The CDR3 here is CASSYSMRGYNSPLHF. The CDR3 nucleotides read TGTGCCAGCAGTTACTCGATGCGGGGCTATAATTCACCCCTCCACTTT.

This clonotype has at least ten counts. This chain links TRBV28 with TRBJ1-5; no reliable D call. V was shortened by 6 bases and J by 2 bases, with 14 bases between the two germline ends. CDR3 size: 15 residues. Germline V gives CDR1 MDHEN, CDR2 SYDVKM. This chain's CDR3 is CASSSEEAGNQPQHF. CDR3 in DNA: TGTGCCAGCAGCTCGGAAGAGGCGGGCAATCAGCCCCAGCATTTT.

This clonotype was detected ten times or more. This rearrangement joins TRBV28 to TRBJ2-7; 9 bases match TRBD2. CDR3 length equals 15 residues. CDR1 is MDHEN, CDR2 SYDVKM, per germline. Trimming cost V 7 bases and J 3 bases; bases outside gene matches: 10. In nucleotides, the CDR3 is TGTGCCAGCACCCCCCGGGCGGGAGGGTACTACGAGCAGTACTTC. Protein: CASTPRAGGYYEQYF.

At least ten counts were recorded for this clonotype. CDR3 sequence: CASSTGTGEASYEQYF. For the CDR3, the DNA is TGTGCCAGCAGTACCGGGACAGGGGAGGCTTCCTACGAGCAGTACTTC. The chain recombines TRBV6-1 with TRBJ2-7; 10 bases line up with TRBD1. CDR1 and CDR2 from the germline V gene are MNHNS and SASEGT. After removal of 5 bases from V and 1 base from J, the junction contained 8 bases not matched to a gene. CDR3 length: 16 residues.

V and J are TRBV5-1 and TRBJ1-2, with no clear D. V lost 3 bases to trimming and J lost 8 bases, with 17 bases between them. This CDR3 has 14 amino acids. Germline CDR1 and CDR2: SGHRS and YFSETQ. CDR3 DNA sequence: TGCGCCAGCAGCTCGGAGCCAGCCGGGGAAGGCTACACCTTC. It translates to CASSSEPAGEGYTF.

The chain carries TRBV7-2 and TRBJ1-6, with no clear D. V was trimmed by 7 bases and J by 4 bases, leaving 14 bases between them. CDR1 and CDR2 from the germline V gene are SGHTA and FQGNSA. The CDR3 sequence is 15 residues long. The CDR3 bases are TGTGCCAGCACCTCGGGCTCCCCGTATAATTCACCCCTCCACTTT. Translated: CASTSGSPYNSPLHF.

The rearrangement uses TRBV6-2 or TRBV6-3 and TRBJ1-1, with 7 bases lining up with TRBD1. Per the germline V gene, CDR1 is MNHEY and CDR2 is SVGEGT. This CDR3 is 14 amino acids long. V dropped 5 bases and J dropped 3; count of bases not matched to a gene: 6. The CDR3 reads CASSLRDSHTEAFF. CDR3 DNA sequence: TGTGCCAGCAGTCTCCGGGACAGCCACACTGAAGCTTTCTTT.

This clonotype was seen ten or more times. The chain joins TRBV28 to TRBJ1-1, with D perhaps TRBD1 (5 bases). CDR1 is MDHEN and CDR2 is SYDVKM in the germline V gene. Trimming pared 5 bases from V and 1 base from J, leaving 23 bases between. The CDR3 runs to 18 residues. The CDR3 coding sequence is TGTGCCAGCAGTCTTTCGAGGTGGGGGAGTTCGGGGAACACTGAAGCTTTCTTT. Its translation: CASSLSRWGSSGNTEAFF.

This clonotype was counted at least ten times. The rearrangement uses TRBV6-1 and TRBJ2-2; 11 nucleotides align to TRBD1. Per germline, CDR1 MNHNS and CDR2 SASEGT. This CDR3 contains 15 residues. The V and J ends lost 5 bases and 5 bases, in that order; junction bases with no gene match: 4. The CDR3 sequence is CASSLDRGPTGELFF. DNA of the CDR3: TGTGCCAGCAGTCTGGACAGGGGGCCTACCGGGGAGCTGTTTTTT.